Shown below are 3 T cell receptor beta chains from a single sample sequenced in a study of human T cells and chemical hapten exposure. Described time point: healthy volunteer bleed at 2 weeks. Unfractionated whole blood was the source from which total RNA was extracted. From the RACE reads, TCRdb called clonotypes with MiXCR, one entry per CDR3 protein. The sample holds about 47,000 distinct CDR3 sequences, about 4.8% seen once. The source material was whole blood. These receptors all stem from a human donor in good health. Some clones in this sample may be carry-over from other donors' samples.

This chain joins TRBV28 and TRBJ2-7; 8 bases fit TRBD2. Trimming took 5 bases from V and 3 from J; bases not matched to a gene: 9. The CDR3 totals 15 residues. Germline V CDR1 and CDR2: MDHEN, SYDVKM. DNA for the CDR3: TGTGCCAGCAGTCCGCCGGGACTAGAGAACTACGAGCAGTACTTC. Its translation is CASSPPGLENYEQYF.

This clonotype appeared many times. The chain carries TRBV28 and TRBJ2-2, with D unresolved. The CDR3 is 13 amino acids. Trimming took off 5 bases at V and 6 bases at J, with 10 bases between the two ends. Per germline, CDR1 MDHEN and CDR2 SYDVKM. CDR3 region: CASSTIEAGELFF. CDR3 DNA: TGTGCCAGCAGTACTATAGAGGCCGGGGAGCTGTTTTTT.

The chain carries TRBV5-1 and TRBJ1-2, with D possibly matching TRBD1 (5 bases). Germline loops: CDR1 SGHRS, CDR2 YFSETQ. This CDR3 is 16 amino acids long. Trimming took 0 bases from V and 2 from J, leaving 14 bases between them. The CDR3 is CASSLDGASGNYGYTF. CDR3 nucleotides: TGCGCCAGCAGCTTGGATGGGGCCTCAGGGAACTATGGCTACACCTTC.